This TCR beta chain was documented in a study of STAT3 mutations in large granular lymphocyte leukemia. Study in general: Roughly half of the longitudinally sequenced T-LGLL patients carried detectable canonical activating STAT3 mutations. Broader study findings: Every T-LGLL patient had at least one immunodominant TCRbeta clonotype. All newly emerging clones after therapy were STAT3 wild type.

This CDR3 spans 13 amino acids. Looked up from germline, CDR1 is SQVTM and CDR2 is ANQGSEA. V was clipped by 2 bases and J by 4 bases; unmatched bases: 4. Sequencing used immunoSEQ multiplex PCR; TCRdb keeps in-frame clones, though not all of them. The sample lists tens of thousands of clones, 94% occurring once. As regards this clone: The antigen remains undetermined.

The source material was peripheral blood mononuclear cells. The TCR was taken from a man aged 40-49 years with T-cell large granular lymphocyte leukemia. Some clones in this sample may be carry-over from other donors' samples. This chain uses TRBV29-1 with TRBJ2-7, with 8 positions matching TRBD2. In nucleotides, the CDR3 is TGCAGCGTTGAAAGTGGCGGGGGGTACGAGCAGTACTTC. As protein: CSVESGGGYEQYF.